This paragraph reports one T cell receptor beta chain. No antigen is known for it. This record comes from a study of shared clonotypes between healthy human individuals. Study in general: Donors consisted of a couple of women and three men between 18 and 49.

Repertoires were generated with immunoSEQ multiplex PCR, while TCRdb's copy carries only in-frame clones and drops some. This table holds roughly 720,000 clones, less than 95% found once. CDR1 is SGDLS, CDR2 YYNGEE, per germline. The trim removed 5 bases at V and 5 bases at J, leaving 8 bases unmatched. The CDR3 length is 14 residues. Donors comprised only Caucasian adults living in Nashville, Tennessee. Broader study findings: For naive CD4 cells, roughly 5.5% of clonotypes were shared across a few donors.

The sequenced sample was memory CD8+ T cells from PBMCs. The subset here: CD45RO+ cells pooled with CCR7-negative TemRA cells. The chain is built from TRBV9 and TRBJ2-7, with 9 bases matching TRBD1. This clonotype was obtained from a man between 18 and 35 years old in good health. Some clones in this sample may be carry-over from other donors' samples. As DNA, the CDR3 is TGTGCCAGCAGTTTGGGACAGGGCGGCCACGAGCAGTACTTC. This translates into CASSLGQGGHEQYF.